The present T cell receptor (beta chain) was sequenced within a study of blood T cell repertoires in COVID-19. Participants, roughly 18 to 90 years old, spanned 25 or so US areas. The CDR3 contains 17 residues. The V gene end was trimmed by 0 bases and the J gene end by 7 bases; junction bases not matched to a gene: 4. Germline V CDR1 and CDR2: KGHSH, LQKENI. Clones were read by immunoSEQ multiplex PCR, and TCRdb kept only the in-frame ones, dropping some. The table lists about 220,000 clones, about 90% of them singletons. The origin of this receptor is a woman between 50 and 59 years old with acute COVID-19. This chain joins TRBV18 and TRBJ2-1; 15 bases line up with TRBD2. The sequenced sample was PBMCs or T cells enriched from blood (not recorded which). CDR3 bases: TGTGCCAGCTCACCACCGGGACTAGCGGGAGGCGGGAATGAGCAGTTCTTC. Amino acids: CASSPPGLAGGGNEQFF.